This T cell receptor beta chain was observed in a study of cytomegalovirus exposure and HLA in healthy donors. To note about this clone: Its specificity is not known.

PCR amplification relied on 60 Vbeta primers (plus 13 Jbeta primers). Per the original data handling: A later analysis counted approximately 80 million unique TCR beta chains, roughly 11 million shared. The method was immunoSEQ multiplex PCR; TCRdb's version includes in-frame clones alone and lacks a portion of them. D and trimming come from the DNA, and the V and J calls and clone size come from that table. This sample has approximately 170,000 clones, with approximately 70% found just once. Study conclusions and caveats: Earlier results showed most TCR beta V segments being productive about 90% or about 30% of the time. In vitro experiments confirmed that a few CMV-associated chains were specific for CMV antigens. In a later analysis, V- and J-gene trimming of beta chains associated with a DCLRE1C missense variant, replicated independently.

Germline V gene sequence: CDR1 GTSNPN, CDR2 SVGIG (reference sequence). After removal of 4 bases from V and 4 bases from J, the junction contained 7 bases not matched to a gene. The CDR3 covers 14 residues. Sequenced sample: PBMCs. This receptor was taken from a man younger than 35 in good health and CMV-seropositive. The V and J genes are TRBV30 and TRBJ2-4; 7 bases match TRBD1. The CDR3 protein is CAWNPGTVKNIQYF. The CDR3 DNA reads TGTGCCTGGAACCCCGGGACAGTTAAAAACATTCAGTACTTC. Full variable domain (remainder filled in from reference TRBV30 and TRBJ2-4): SQTIHQWPATLVQPVGSPLSLECTVEGTSNPNLYWYRQAAGRGLQLLFYSVGIGQISSEVPQNLSASRPQDRQFILSSKKLLLSDSGFYLCAWNPGTVKNIQYFGAGTRLSVL.